The 26 T cell receptor beta chains below were found in one sample sequenced in a study of blood T cell repertoires in COVID-19. Produced via immunoSEQ multiplex PCR; TCRdb's table is partial and in-frame only. The table records some 290,000 clones, roughly 90% of them present only once. The specimen was peripheral blood. These receptors all come from a woman under 40 with COVID-19, enrolled during active disease.

The CDR3: CASTPGTISFFEQFF. The CDR3 DNA reads as TGTGCCAGCACCCCCGGGACTATCTCCTTCTTTGAGCAGTTCTTC. This sequence joins TRBV7-9 and TRBJ2-1; 7 nucleotides align to TRBD2. V lost 7 bases, J lost 9 bases, and 15 bases stayed unmatched. The CDR3 runs to 15 residues. Germline CDR1 is SEHNR and CDR2 is FQNEAQ (reference sequence).

The chain uses TRBV19 and TRBJ1-4; the D gene is possibly TRBD1 (5 bases). V dropped 7 bases and J dropped 3 bases, with 12 bases sitting between them. The germline CDR1 and CDR2 sequences are LNHDA and SQIVND (reference sequence). The CDR3 consists of 14 residues. The CDR3 region has the DNA TGTGCCAGTAACAGGTGGACCTCTAATGAAAAACTGTTTTTT. Translating it yields CASNRWTSNEKLFF.

CDR3 DNA sequence: TGTGCCAGCAGTGAAAGCGGGGCCCGAAACACTGAAGCTTTCTTT. Protein: CASSESGARNTEAFF. V gene TRBV2 combines with J gene TRBJ1-1; D is perhaps TRBD1 (5 bases). The germline V gene has CDR1 SNHLY and CDR2 FYNNEI. V gave up 2 bases and J gave up 2 bases, with 12 bases separating them. The CDR3 runs 15 residues.

Only a few counts were recorded for this clone. V gene TRBV27 combines with J gene TRBJ2-2; TRBD1 matches at 10 bases. V dropped 6 bases and J dropped 5; count of bases not matched to a gene: 3. CDR3 length equals 14 residues. Per germline, CDR1 MNHEY and CDR2 SMNVEV (reference sequence). The CDR3 DNA sequence: TGTGCCAGCAGGAGGACAGGGGGAACCGGGGAGCTGTTTTTT. Protein: CASRRTGGTGELFF.

The chain employs TRBV30 and TRBJ1-1; TRBD1 aligns across 10 bases. CDR1 and CDR2 from the germline V gene are GTSNPN and SVGIG (reference sequence). The junction had 4 bases not matched to a gene; V was cut back by 5 bases and J by 4 bases. This CDR3 is 13 amino acids long. CDR3 in DNA: TGTGCCTGGGGGACAGGGGCAGCCACTGAAGCTTTCTTT. It codes for CAWGTGAATEAFF.

The chain links TRBV5-4 to TRBJ2-7; 12 bases are shared with TRBD2. The CDR3 is 17 residues long. CDR1 is SGHNT, CDR2 YYREEE, per germline (reference sequence). J gave up 4 bases and V 0 bases, and 8 bases lay outside the gene matches. CDR3 loop: CASSLAFRGLAGYEQYF. CDR3 coding DNA: TGTGCCAGCAGCTTGGCGTTTAGGGGACTAGCGGGTTACGAGCAGTACTTC.

J is TRBJ2-7 and V is TRBV28, with D possibly being TRBD2 (7 bases). V shed 3 bases and J shed 0 bases, with 12 bases lying between them. Germline assignment: CDR1 MDHEN and CDR2 SYDVKM. The CDR3 spans 15 residues. CDR3 nucleotide sequence: TGTGCCAGCAGTTTCGGGGGGCGAATCTCCTACGAGCAGTACTTC. As protein: CASSFGGRISYEQYF.

The chain is built from TRBV27 and TRBJ2-2; 12 positions agree with TRBD2. Germline V gene data show CDR1 as MNHEY and CDR2 as SMNVEV (reference sequence). Unmatched junction bases numbered 5, after V lost 1 base and J lost 2 bases. The CDR3 is 18 amino acids. The CDR3 here is CASSLLGLAGSNTGELFF. Written as DNA, the CDR3 is TGTGCCAGCAGTTTATTGGGACTAGCGGGCTCAAACACCGGGGAGCTGTTTTTT.

The rearrangement uses TRBV19 and TRBJ1-1, with TRBD1 matching over 8 bases. The CDR3 covers 13 residues. The germline V gene encodes CDR1 LNHDA and CDR2 SQIVND (reference sequence). Germline trimming cut 7 bases from V and 5 bases from J; bases unmatched to any gene: 6. The CDR3 here is CASTRRGLTEAFF. The CDR3 DNA reads TGTGCCAGTACGCGCAGGGGGCTTACTGAAGCTTTCTTT.

This CDR3 reads CASSRPQREVVDTQYF. CDR3 in DNA: TGTGCCAGCAGCCGGCCCCAGCGGGAGGTAGTAGATACGCAGTATTTT. The rearrangement links TRBV5-4 to TRBJ2-3, with 9 bases lining up with TRBD2. Germline V gene sequence: CDR1 SGHNT, CDR2 YYREEE (reference sequence). The CDR3 spans 16 residues. The J segment lost 5 bases and the V segment lost 4 bases, leaving 11 bases of the junction unmatched.

The chain employs TRBV5-1 and TRBJ2-1; D perhaps matches TRBD1 (5 bases). Trimming stripped 3 bases from V and 6 bases from J, with 16 bases between. The CDR3 consists of 15 residues. Germline assignment: CDR1 SGHRS and CDR2 YFSETQ. CDR3 coding DNA: TGCGCCAGCAGCTCGATCAGGGTAGCCACCAATGAGCAGTTCTTC. Translated, it gives CASSSIRVATNEQFF. The full variable domain, in which reference TRBV5-1 and TRBJ2-1 provide the parts outside the CDR3, is KAGVTQTPRYLIKTRGQQVTLSCSPISGHRSVSWYQQTPGQGLQFLFEYFSETQRNKGNFPGRFSGRQFSNSRSEMNVSTLELGDSALYLCASSSIRVATNEQFFGPGTRLTVL.

This clone has just a few counts. The chain has TRBV18 and TRBJ2-1, with D possibly being TRBD1 (5 bases). Trimming cost V 1 base and J 7 bases, with 14 bases left between them. CDR1 is KGHSH, CDR2 LQKENI, per germline. The CDR3 runs 15 residues. The CDR3 DNA follows: TGTGCCAGCTCACCACAAAATACAGGAGCGAATGAGCAGTTCTTC. This codes for CASSPQNTGANEQFF.

This clone has just a few counts. The chain has TRBV24-1 and TRBJ2-1; possible D gene TRBD1, 6 bases. There are 15 residues in the CDR3. Trimming removed 5 bases at V and 10 bases at J, with 20 bases between. The germline CDR1 and CDR2 sequences are KGHDR and SFDVKD. The chain's CDR3 is CATSGIRTEEGEQFF. In nucleotides, the CDR3 is TGTGCCACCAGTGGGATTAGGACAGAAGAGGGGGAGCAGTTCTTC.

The V gene is TRBV5-4, the J gene TRBJ1-4, with D hard to call. The CDR3 has 13 amino acids. The V gene lost 0 bases and the J gene lost 5 bases, with 5 bases spanning the gap. CDR1 and CDR2 (germline): SGHNT, YYREEE (reference sequence). DNA for the CDR3: TGTGCCAGCAGCTTGGCTCTCAATGAAAAACTGTTTTTT. It yields the protein CASSLALNEKLFF.

The chain is built from TRBV19 and TRBJ1-5; D not resolved. Germline CDR1 LNHDA, CDR2 SQIVND (reference sequence). V lost 7 bases and J 5 bases, leaving 12 bases between the germline ends. This CDR3 region has 13 residues. CDR3 bases: TGTGCCAGTATGCGGGCGTCTGATCAGCCCCAGCATTTT. Amino acid sequence: CASMRASDQPQHF. Filled out from reference TRBV19 and TRBJ1-5, the complete variable domain reads DGGITQSPKYLFRKEGQNVTLSCEQNLNHDAMYWYRQDPGQGLRLIYYSQIVNDFQKGDIAEGYSVSREKKESFPLTVTSAQKNPTAFYLCASMRASDQPQHFGDGTRLSIL.

In regard to this clone: In the same sample, other DNA sequences code for this CDR3. This chain links TRBV4-1 with TRBJ1-4; TRBD1 matches at 7 bases. V shed 1 base and J 4 bases; nucleotides not matched to a gene: 0. Germline V CDR1 and CDR2: MGHRA, YSYEKL. The CDR3 is 14 amino acids. This CDR3 reads CASSQGTGNEKLFF. The DNA for the CDR3 is TGCGCCAGCAGCCAAGGGACAGGTAATGAAAAACTGTTTTTT.

About this clone itself: One end of the junction varies from germline; a read error may be responsible. The rearrangement joins TRBV28 to TRBJ2-7, with D hard to call. CDR3 length equals 14 residues. In germline, CDR1 is MDHEN, CDR2 SYDVKM. CDR3 DNA sequence: TGTGCCAACAGTTTAGATCTATCGTCCTACGAGCAGTACTTC. Amino acid sequence: CANSLDLSSYEQYF.

Only one count was recorded for this clone. The chain uses TRBV13 and TRBJ2-1; 8 nucleotides align to TRBD2. The length of the CDR3 is 15 residues. Looked up from germline, CDR1 is PRHDT and CDR2 is FYEKMQ (reference sequence). Trimming cost V 1 base and J 6 bases; bases outside gene matches: 5. The CDR3 nucleotides are TGTGCCAGCAGCTTAGTGGGACTAGTCTCCAATGAGCAGTTCTTC. Its protein is CASSLVGLVSNEQFF.

The chain employs TRBV5-1 and TRBJ2-1; D may be TRBD2 (7 bases). V lost 4 bases, J lost 6 bases, and 17 bases lay in between. This CDR3 has 15 amino acids. Germline CDR1 SGHRS, CDR2 YFSETQ. The CDR3 spells CASSLRPGGGNEQFF. The CDR3, as DNA: TGCGCCAGCAGCCTCCGACCGGGGGGCGGCAATGAGCAGTTCTTC.

This clone was observed a handful of times. The chain is built from TRBV4-2 and TRBJ1-5; D gene unclear. Germline CDR1 reads LGHNA; CDR2 reads YNFKEQ. The V gene lost 0 bases and the J gene lost 7 bases, with 13 bases spanning the gap. The CDR3 has 15 residues. The CDR3 DNA follows: TGTGCCAGCAGCCAAGATGCGGGGTTAAGGCAGCCCCAGCATTTT. This codes for CASSQDAGLRQPQHF.

V and J are TRBV5-1 and TRBJ2-7; TRBD2 matches 8 bases. V lost 0 bases and J lost 3; bases outside the gene matches: 14. CDR1 is SGHRS and CDR2 is YFSETQ in the germline V gene. This CDR3 contains 18 residues. The CDR3 coding sequence is TGCGCCAGCAGCTTGGCTAGGGGGGTCCAGCGGGAGCTCTACGAGCAGTACTTC. This sequence encodes CASSLARGVQRELYEQYF.

This chain joins TRBV7-2 and TRBJ2-5; 12 bases align to TRBD2. Germline V lookup: CDR1 SGHTA, CDR2 FQGNSA. V was pared by 2 bases and J by 5 bases, with 6 bases of the junction left unmatched. This CDR3 has 16 residues. CDR3 residues: CASSLRRGLAGETQYF. For the CDR3, the DNA is TGTGCCAGCAGCTTAAGAAGGGGACTAGCGGGTGAGACCCAGTACTTC.

The chain uses TRBV21-1 and TRBJ1-5; the table's TRBD1 call for D was not verified on the DNA. TRBV21-1 is a known pseudogene. There are 16 residues in the CDR3. The CDR3 loop reads CASSKVNRDDNQPQHF. CDR3 in DNA: TGTGCCAGCAGCAAGGTTAACAGGGACGACAATCAGCCCCAGCATTTT.

The chain couples TRBV6-2 or TRBV6-3 to TRBJ2-1; the match to TRBD2 covers 12 bases. Germline V gene sequence: CDR1 MNHEY, CDR2 SVGEGT. V trimming: 1 base; J trimming: 5 bases; junction bases outside the gene matches: 6. CDR3 length: 17 residues. The DNA for the CDR3 is TGTGCCAGCAGTTACTTCAGGACTAGCGGGGCAAACAATGAGCAGTTCTTC. It encodes CASSYFRTSGANNEQFF.

For the CDR3, the DNA is TGTGCCAGCACCCGCCGGGACAGGATCCAAGAGACCCAGTACTTC. It translates to CASTRRDRIQETQYF. The rearrangement joins TRBV6-5 to TRBJ2-5, with 8 bases matching TRBD1. The ends lost 7 bases at V and 1 base at J; junction bases unmatched: 8. The CDR3 covers 15 residues. Germline CDR1 and CDR2: MNHEY and SVGAGI.

The gene calls are TRBV5-4 and TRBJ2-3; 8 bases are shared with TRBD2. Germline CDR1 SGHNT, CDR2 YYREEE (reference sequence). The V and J ends lost 4 bases and 2 bases, in that order; junction bases with no gene match: 12. The CDR3 is 17 residues long. The CDR3 here is CASSPGLARHNTDTQYF. The CDR3 DNA reads as TGTGCCAGCAGCCCCGGACTAGCTCGTCACAACACAGATACGCAGTATTTT.